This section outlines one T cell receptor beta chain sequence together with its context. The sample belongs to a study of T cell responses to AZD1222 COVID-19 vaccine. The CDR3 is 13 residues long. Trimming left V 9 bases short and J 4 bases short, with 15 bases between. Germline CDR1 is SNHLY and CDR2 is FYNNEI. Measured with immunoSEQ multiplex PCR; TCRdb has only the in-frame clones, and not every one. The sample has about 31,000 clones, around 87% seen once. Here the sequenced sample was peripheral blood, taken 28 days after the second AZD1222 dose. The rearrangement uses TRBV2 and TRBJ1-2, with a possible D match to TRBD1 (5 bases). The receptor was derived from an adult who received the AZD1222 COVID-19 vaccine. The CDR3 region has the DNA TGTGCCAGAATTGAGGACGGGGGCTATGGCTACACCTTC. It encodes CARIEDGGYGYTF.